This T cell receptor beta chain is drawn from a study of OX40 agonist ivuxolimab in advanced cancers. The overall study: The treatment was a fully human IgG2 OX40 agonist, ivuxolimab. Two patients with cutaneous melanoma and one with hepatocellular carcinoma, three in total, showed partial responses. Study-wide points: Antigens targeted by the expanded peripheral T cells were not determined.

A note on this clone: Its antigen is currently unknown.

Per germline, CDR1 MDHEN and CDR2 SYDVKM. The CDR3 runs 14 residues. V shed 3 bases and J shed 8 bases, with 14 bases lying between them. Here immunoSEQ multiplex PCR was the method, and the copy in TCRdb shows in-frame clones only, minus some. Here the sample spans approximately 60,000 clones, about 90% being singletons. This chain uses TRBV28 with TRBJ2-1; the D is unclear. The receptor was derived from an adult with an advanced solid tumor such as melanoma, head and neck, liver or kidney cancer. Sample: CD4+ or CD8+ T cells sorted from blood, taken in a trial of the OX40 agonist ivuxolimab. The CDR3 spells CASSFFSRSDEQFF. CDR3 nucleotide sequence: TGTGCCAGCAGTTTTTTTTCGAGGAGCGATGAGCAGTTCTTC.